These 23 T cell receptor beta chains were all obtained from the same sample, sequenced in a study of T cells after yellow fever vaccination. In TCRdb, the 5' RACE reads were re-called with MiXCR into one record per CDR3 protein. The table includes some 350,000 distinct CDR3 sequences, approximately 10% detected once. Here the sequenced sample was PBMCs, taken on the day of the first yellow fever vaccination. These receptors were taken from a man younger than 35 who received the YFV17D yellow fever vaccine.

This clonotype has only a few counts. The chain has TRBV6-1 and TRBJ1-6, with TRBD1 as a possible D gene (6 bases). Trimming stripped 6 bases from V and 10 bases from J, with 16 bases between. Germline V lookup: CDR1 MNHNS, CDR2 SASEGT. CDR3 size: 14 residues. CDR3 sequence (DNA): TGTGCCAGCAGACAGGGACGGGGGGACTCACCCCTCCACTTT. This codes for CASRQGRGDSPLHF.

This clonotype was counted only a few times. The V call is TRBV11-2, the J call TRBJ2-7, with D perhaps matching TRBD1 or TRBD2 (7 bases each). Germline V gene data show CDR1 as SGHAT and CDR2 as FQNNGV. CDR3 length equals 15 residues. V lost 5 bases and J lost 3, with 17 bases in between. CDR3 loop: CASSQGAGQLYEQYF. In DNA form, the CDR3 reads TGTGCCAGCAGCCAAGGAGCGGGACAGCTCTACGAGCAGTACTTC.

This clonotype was seen repeatedly, ten times or more. The V gene is TRBV5-1, the J gene TRBJ1-1; TRBD1 might be the D (5 bases). The V and J ends lost 2 bases and 1 base respectively, with 9 bases between them. Germline CDR1 and CDR2: SGHRS and YFSETQ. This CDR3 contains 14 residues. CDR3 DNA sequence: TGCGCCAGCAGCTTATACCAGGGGAACACTGAAGCTTTCTTT. Amino acids: CASSLYQGNTEAFF.

This clonotype came up many times. This rearrangement joins TRBV7-2 to TRBJ2-2; D could derive from TRBD1 or TRBD2 (5 bases each). The CDR3 is 15 residues long. Per the germline V gene, CDR1 is SGHTA and CDR2 is FQGNSA. V lost 5 bases to trimming and J lost 0 bases, with 10 bases between them. CDR3 sequence reads: CASSRDPTNTGELFF. The CDR3 coding sequence is TGTGCCAGCAGCAGGGACCCCACGAACACCGGGGAGCTGTTTTTT.

This clonotype was seen a handful of times. The V and J genes are TRBV7-2 and TRBJ1-2; possibly TRBD1 for D (6 bases). Trimming pared 1 base from V and 0 bases from J, leaving 9 bases between. Per the germline V gene, CDR1 is SGHTA and CDR2 is FQGNSA. The CDR3 is made up of 15 amino acids. The CDR3 loop is CASSLEQGPNYGYTF. CDR3 bases: TGTGCCAGCAGCTTAGAACAGGGACCTAACTATGGCTACACCTTC.

This clonotype was counted only a few times. This sequence joins TRBV12-3 or TRBV12-4 and TRBJ2-7, with 9 bases identical to TRBD1. The CDR3 is made up of 14 amino acids. The J segment lost 6 bases and the V segment lost 3 bases, leaving 6 bases of the junction unmatched. The CDR3 nucleotides read TGTGCCAGCAGTTTCCGGGACAGGGCGCGCGAGCAGTACTTC. This codes for CASSFRDRAREQYF.

The chain recombines TRBV18 with TRBJ2-1; tentatively, D is TRBD2 (5 bases). The V and J ends lost 5 bases and 6 bases respectively, with 17 bases between them. The CDR3 loop spans 15 amino acids. Germline V gene sequence: CDR1 KGHSH, CDR2 LQKENI. The chain's CDR3 is CASSDRTSRRNEQFF. The CDR3 region has the DNA TGTGCCAGCTCAGATCGGACTTCCCGCCGCAATGAGCAGTTCTTC.

This clonotype was observed a handful of times. The rearrangement joins TRBV12-3 or TRBV12-4 to TRBJ1-1; D remains ambiguous. V was trimmed by 4 bases and J by 3 bases, leaving 9 bases between them. The CDR3 consists of 13 residues. In DNA, the CDR3 is TGTGCCAGCAGTTGGCTGCAGGACACTGAAGCTTTCTTT. This translates into CASSWLQDTEAFF.

This clonotype was recorded a few times. The CDR3, as DNA: TGTGCCAGCAGCCCGAACGTCAGGGGAACTGAAGCTTTCTTT. Encoded protein: CASSPNVRGTEAFF. The chain couples TRBV7-9 to TRBJ1-1, with D perhaps matching TRBD1 (6 bases). The CDR3 has 14 residues. Germline lookup yields CDR1 SEHNR and CDR2 FQNEAQ (reference sequence). Trimming took 5 bases from V and 5 from J, leaving 15 bases between them.

This clonotype was seen repeatedly, ten times or more. The rearrangement links TRBV7-2 to TRBJ2-3; D is ambiguous. The germline V gene has CDR1 SGHTA and CDR2 FQGNSA. Trimming pared 1 base from V and 1 base from J, leaving 6 bases between. This CDR3 is 14 amino acids long. CDR3 in amino acids: CASSLVVRTDTQYF. CDR3 bases: TGTGCCAGCAGCTTAGTGGTCCGCACAGATACGCAGTATTTT.

This clonotype was seen many times. The chain carries TRBV18 and TRBJ1-4, with 7 bases matching TRBD1. The CDR3 covers 15 residues. Germline V gives CDR1 KGHSH, CDR2 LQKENI. V gave up 3 bases and J gave up 0 bases; unmatched junction bases: 1. This chain's CDR3 is CASSPRGATNEKLFF. DNA for the CDR3: TGTGCCAGCTCACCCAGGGGGGCAACTAATGAAAAACTGTTTTTT.

This clonotype was seen once. The chain combines TRBV7-2 with TRBJ2-1; D is undetermined. Trimming pared 2 bases from V and 6 bases from J, leaving 5 bases between. The CDR3 length is 12 residues. The germline V gene has CDR1 SGHTA and CDR2 FQGNSA. In DNA form, the CDR3 reads TGTGCCAGCAGCTTATTCCTCAATGAGCAGTTCTTC. Protein sequence: CASSLFLNEQFF.

This clonotype was seen a handful of times. The V and J genes are TRBV7-2 and TRBJ1-4; tentative D call: TRBD1 (6 bases). The germline V and J ends were trimmed by 4 bases and 0 bases, with 15 bases remaining between them. This CDR3 spans 17 amino acids. Germline values: CDR1 SGHTA, CDR2 FQGNSA. In DNA, the CDR3 is TGTGCCAGCAGCTCCCAGGGGAGGGCCACAACTAATGAAAAACTGTTTTTT. This encodes CASSSQGRATTNEKLFF.

This clonotype was picked up a small number of times. The rearrangement links TRBV12-3 or TRBV12-4 to TRBJ1-6; the match to TRBD1 covers 7 bases. V lost 5 bases and J lost 6; bases outside the gene matches: 7. The CDR3 is made up of 15 amino acids. The CDR3 DNA follows: TGTGCCAGCAGTCTCCAGGGACAGTTTAATTCACCCCTCCACTTT. It specifies CASSLQGQFNSPLHF.

This clonotype was seen only a few times. The V gene is TRBV4-1, the J gene TRBJ2-4, with D tentatively TRBD2 (6 bases). Trimming took off 6 bases at V and 2 bases at J, with 14 bases between the two ends. Germline V gene lookup returns CDR1 MGHRA and CDR2 YSYEKL. The CDR3 is made up of 15 amino acids. The chain's CDR3 is CASSREFLTKNIQYF. In nucleotides, the CDR3 is TGCGCCAGCAGTCGGGAGTTTCTAACCAAAAACATTCAGTACTTC.

Many counts were recorded for this clonotype. The rearrangement links TRBV5-1 to TRBJ2-1; the D is unclear. Germline CDR1 SGHRS, CDR2 YFSETQ. V was trimmed by 1 base and J by 3 bases, leaving 5 bases between them. This CDR3 comprises 13 residues. CDR3 in amino acids: CASSLNSYNEQFF. CDR3 sequence (DNA): TGCGCCAGCAGCTTGAACAGCTACAATGAGCAGTTCTTC.

The chain combines TRBV7-2 with TRBJ1-1; D gene uncertain. The CDR3 sequence is 14 residues long. Germline CDR1 and CDR2: SGHTA and FQGNSA. Trimming took 2 bases from V and 5 from J, leaving 12 bases between them. The CDR3 protein is CASSLPPGKTEAFF. Written as DNA, the CDR3 is TGTGCCAGCAGCTTACCGCCGGGGAAAACTGAAGCTTTCTTT.

V gene TRBV4-2 combines with J gene TRBJ2-5; 7 bases fit TRBD1. V lost 4 bases and J lost 10; bases outside the gene matches: 18. The germline CDR1 and CDR2 sequences are LGHNA and YNFKEQ. This CDR3 spans 16 amino acids. The CDR3 here is CASSLLGQNSPFSQYF. In DNA form, the CDR3 reads TGTGCCAGCAGCCTACTGGGACAGAACTCGCCCTTCAGCCAGTACTTC.

The J gene is TRBJ2-3, the V gene TRBV7-2, with D possibly matching TRBD2 (6 bases). Germline values: CDR1 SGHTA, CDR2 FQGNSA. Trimming pared 2 bases from V and 2 bases from J, leaving 14 bases between. The CDR3 contains 16 residues. The CDR3 nucleotides read TGTGCCAGCAGCTTAAACGGGGGATGGAACACAGATACGCAGTATTTT. Protein sequence: CASSLNGGWNTDTQYF.

This chain connects TRBV27 to TRBJ2-1, with 8 bases fitting TRBD2. The CDR3 has 16 amino acids. V shed 3 bases and J 2 bases; nucleotides not matched to a gene: 6. Germline values: CDR1 MNHEY, CDR2 SMNVEV (reference sequence). In nucleotides, the CDR3 is TGTGCCAGCAGTTTCCAAGCGGGAGTGACCTACAATGAGCAGTTCTTC. It encodes CASSFQAGVTYNEQFF.

This chain joins TRBV29-1 and TRBJ2-5; a weak D match, TRBD1 (5 bases). Germline CDR1 reads SQVTM; CDR2 reads ANQGSEA. The CDR3 has 13 amino acids. Deletions cut 0 bases from V and 2 bases from J, with 7 bases between. The CDR3: CSVEEPGQETQYF. CDR3 nucleotide sequence: TGCAGCGTTGAAGAGCCAGGGCAAGAGACCCAGTACTTC.

The chain couples TRBV5-4 to TRBJ2-7; possibly TRBD2 for D (7 bases). Germline V gives CDR1 SGHNT, CDR2 YYREEE (reference sequence). V lost 0 bases and J 9 bases, leaving 16 bases between the germline ends. This CDR3 spans 14 amino acids. The CDR3 DNA is TGTGCCAGCAGCTTGGACCGCGGGGGCTCCGGGCAGTACTTC. Amino acid sequence: CASSLDRGGSGQYF. Filled out from reference TRBV5-4 and TRBJ2-7, the complete variable domain reads ETGVTQSPTHLIKTRGQQVTLRCSSQSGHNTVSWYQQALGQGPQFIFQYYREEENGRGNFPPRFSGLQFPNYSSELNVNALELDDSALYLCASSLDRGGSGQYFGPGTRLTVT.

This clonotype appeared a single time. The chain carries TRBV27 and TRBJ1-2; 7 bases match TRBD1. Germline V gene lookup returns CDR1 MNHEY and CDR2 SMNVEV (reference sequence). The CDR3 is 16 residues long. V gave up 2 bases and J gave up 7 bases; unmatched junction bases: 13. CDR3 loop: CASSLIGTESTGGYTF. The CDR3 DNA reads as TGTGCCAGCAGTTTAATCGGGACAGAAAGTACCGGTGGCTACACCTTC.